This record looks at one T cell receptor delta chain sequence and its context. Its target is not known. Germline V gene data show CDR1 as TSWWSYY and CDR2 as QGS. Trimming removed 5 bases from V and 4 bases from J; junction bases left unmatched: 6. CDR3 length equals 15 residues. The data belong to a study of Vδ1+ human thymocytes. Regarding the study as a whole: Thymic TRG and TRD repertoires appeared highly polyclonal, with Gaussian CDR3 length distributions.

Extracted RNA was reverse transcribed into cDNA. Multiplex PCR used pooled V-gene forward primers and a constant-region reverse primer to amplify CDR3s. TCRdb re-called the multiplex PCR reads using CATT. The profile shows 45,000 to 60,000 delta-chain clones, approximately 15% of them singletons. The sample consisted of Vdelta1+ gamma-delta thymocytes from the thymus. Described subset: FACS-sorted CD3+ TCRalphabeta- TCRVdelta1+ TCRVdelta2- thymocytes. The rearrangement joins TRDV1 to TRDJ1, with 11 bases fitting TRDD3. This receptor was identified in a boy younger than two who had congenital heart surgery. The CDR3, as DNA: TGTGCTCTTGGGAAAATACTGGGGGATATCGATAAACTCATCTTT. Protein sequence: CALGKILGDIDKLIF.